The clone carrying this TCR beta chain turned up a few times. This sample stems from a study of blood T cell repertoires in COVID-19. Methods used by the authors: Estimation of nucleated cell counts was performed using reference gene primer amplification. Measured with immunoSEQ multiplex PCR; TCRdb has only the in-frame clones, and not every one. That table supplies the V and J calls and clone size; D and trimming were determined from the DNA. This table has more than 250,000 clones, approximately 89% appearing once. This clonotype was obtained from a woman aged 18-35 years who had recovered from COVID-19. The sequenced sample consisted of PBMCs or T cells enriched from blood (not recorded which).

In DNA form, the CDR3 reads TGTGCCAGCAGCTTACAGGGGGGTGAGCAGTTCTTC. It specifies CASSLQGGEQFF. V and J are TRBV7-8 and TRBJ2-1, with D possibly matching TRBD1 (7 bases). V was trimmed by 2 bases and J by 9 bases, leaving 8 bases between them. The CDR3 spans 12 residues. Germline assignment: CDR1 SGHVS and CDR2 FQNEAQ.